The clone carrying this T cell receptor beta chain was detected ten times or more. Its antigen remains unknown. The data are from a study of T-cell reconstitution after alpha-beta-depleted transplantation in children. General study points: Newly made T cells mostly supplied T-cell counts and diversity one year after transplant. About two months after transplant, alpha-beta T cells reportedly came from several hundred expanded graft clones. Where some patients showed high TCRbeta diversity at day 60, it came from recipient T cells and thymic progenitors that had survived.

The CDR3 length is 15 residues. Trimming stripped 2 bases from V and 1 base from J, with 10 bases between. Unique molecular identifiers were built into the TCRbeta library. TCRdb independently ran MiXCR on the PCR reads; one entry per CDR3 protein. The sample shows fewer than 550,000 distinct CDR3 sequences, 10% to 12% of them seen only once. The starting material was PBMCs, mostly from graft donor cells, obtained 180 days after TCRalphabeta/CD19-depleted stem cell transplant. V and J are TRBV12-3 or TRBV12-4 and TRBJ2-3; maybe TRBD1 (5 bases). This TCR derives from a female patient between 2 and 15 years old who had a stem cell transplant for aplastic anemia, so the T cells may come from the graft donor. The CDR3 nucleotides are TGTGCCAGCAGTTTATCGCAGGGCCGCACAGATACGCAGTATTTT. It yields the protein CASSLSQGRTDTQYF.